This T cell receptor beta chain derives from a study of blood T cell repertoires in COVID-19. TCRdb keeps only in-frame clones here, not all; method: immunoSEQ multiplex PCR. The sample records 100,000 to 150,000 clones, over 70% being singletons. This CDR3 has 15 residues. Looked up from germline, CDR1 is SGHTA and CDR2 is FQGNSA. Trimming removed 1 base at V and 4 bases at J, with 11 bases between. The sample taken for sequencing was peripheral blood. The chain couples TRBV7-2 to TRBJ2-1, with D hard to call. The sequence was obtained from a woman aged 70-85 years with acute or convalescent COVID-19. DNA of the CDR3: TGTGCCAGCAGCTTAGGCCCCCTCGGGTACAATGAGCAGTTCTTC. Its protein is CASSLGPLGYNEQFF.